Many counts were recorded for the clone carrying this TCR beta chain. The antigen is unknown. The data were obtained in a study of neurological immune-mediated disorders. Study outcomes and limitations: No expanded-clone CDR3 amino acid sequence recurred across subjects, suggesting private TCR-beta repertoires. Multiple sclerosis patients had less TCR clonal expansion than even healthy controls, unlike HTLV-1-associated myelopathy.

Over 170 million TCR-beta sequences from 15-18 subjects came out of each sequencing run. Each CDR3 protein is one row after TCRdb ran MiXCR on the 5' RACE reads. The sample carries around 100,000 distinct CDR3 sequences, less than 14% recorded once. The time point is: longitudinal time-point 3. The TCR was taken from a female donor with HTLV-1-associated myelopathy (HAM/TSP). What was sequenced was PBMCs.

CDR3 in amino acids: CAISEWAGELFF. The CDR3 nucleotides are TGTGCCATCAGTGAGTGGGCCGGGGAGCTGTTTTTT. The chain carries TRBV10-3 and TRBJ2-2, with unresolved D. V dropped 1 base and J dropped 6 bases, with 3 bases sitting between them. The germline V gene has CDR1 ENHRY and CDR2 SYGVKD. The CDR3 runs to 12 residues.